A selection of T cell receptor beta chains follows, all from one sample in a study of CD8 T cells in acute hepatitis C reinfection. Repertoires were generated with immunoSEQ multiplex PCR, while TCRdb's copy carries only in-frame clones and drops some. The sample lists 30,000 to 45,000 clones; 80% to 90% were seen once. Sample: naive CD8+ T cells from PBMCs. Every receptor here comes from a woman younger than 35 who spontaneously cleared hepatitis C infection. Both conserved end residues are trimmed from each CDR3. D genes are given only for firm matches.

V	D	J	CDR3
TRBV9	.	TRBJ2-3	ASSAEVGDVPDTQY
TRBV6-5	TRBD1	TRBJ1-6	ASSAGQLVSPLH
TRBV27	TRBD2	TRBJ2-7	ASSWRTSGRWAYEQY
TRBV30	.	TRBJ1-5	AWSVYSNQPQH
TRBV7-2	TRBD2	TRBJ2-1	ASSPRTSGSKIYEQF
TRBV5-4	TRBD1	TRBJ1-2	ASSLLWDRGHGYT
TRBV27	TRBD1	TRBJ2-7	ASSGTGNGYEQY
TRBV7-9	.	TRBJ1-5	ASSFKSNQPQH
TRBV9	.	TRBJ2-2	ASSVVIDGTSGELF
TRBV7-8	TRBD2	TRBJ2-3	ASSYGASGADTQY
TRBV7-9	.	TRBJ1-4	ASNYGERGRPNEKLF
TRBV6-1	.	TRBJ1-2	ASSETANLYGYT
TRBV5-1	TRBD2	TRBJ2-3	ASSILAGGLTSTDTQY
TRBV6-5	.	TRBJ2-1	ASSYSDSAGINEQF
TRBV9	.	TRBJ2-3	ASSVGLSGTDTQY
TRBV7-9	.	TRBJ2-5	ASSLVEGTQY
TRBV7-8	TRBD1	TRBJ2-7	ASSLGQDYEQY
TRBV30	TRBD1	TRBJ1-6	AWSPGGGNSPLH
TRBV2	TRBD2	TRBJ2-5	ASDAGLAGANQETQY
TRBV27	.	TRBJ2-1	ASSLGQTGEQF
TRBV4-1	.	TRBJ1-1	ASSPPTGGAF
TRBV14	TRBD1	TRBJ2-7	ASHPHGTGVLEQY
TRBV10-3	.	TRBJ2-7	AIARDVYEQY
TRBV7-2	TRBD1	TRBJ1-1	ASSFPFLSPGGMNTEAF
TRBV14	.	TRBJ2-2	ASSPAGELF
TRBV27	TRBD1	TRBJ2-1	ASSPGQVTDISNEQF
TRBV29-1	.	TRBJ2-1	SGDQGPSLNEQF
TRBV2	TRBD1	TRBJ1-5	ASSVGGGLWQPQH
TRBV13	TRBD1	TRBJ1-2	ASSRGGSDYGYT
TRBV4-2	.	TRBJ2-1	ASRAADTFMQF
TRBV9	.	TRBJ1-5	ASSAEGWGEDQPQH
TRBV27	.	TRBJ1-2	ASGSGAGYGYT
TRBV5-6	.	TRBJ1-2	ASSSTASYGYT